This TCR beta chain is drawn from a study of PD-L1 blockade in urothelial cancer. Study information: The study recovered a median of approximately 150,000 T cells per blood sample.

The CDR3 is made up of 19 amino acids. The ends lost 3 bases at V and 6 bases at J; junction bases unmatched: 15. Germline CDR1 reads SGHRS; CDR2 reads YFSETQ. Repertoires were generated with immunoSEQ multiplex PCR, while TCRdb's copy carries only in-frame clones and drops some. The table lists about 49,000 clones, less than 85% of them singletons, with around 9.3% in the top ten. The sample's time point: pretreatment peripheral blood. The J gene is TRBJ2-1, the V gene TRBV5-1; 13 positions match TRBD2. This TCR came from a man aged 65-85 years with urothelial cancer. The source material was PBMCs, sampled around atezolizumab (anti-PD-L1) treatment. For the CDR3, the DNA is TGCGCCAGCAGCTCGATGATTGGGGGGACTAGCGGGATATCCAATGAGCAGTTCTTC. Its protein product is CASSSMIGGTSGISNEQFF.